The next 6 T cell receptor beta chains were all read from a single sample in a study of blood T cell repertoires in COVID-19. Clones were sequenced by immunoSEQ multiplex PCR, and TCRdb holds only the in-frame ones, with some missing. Among 150,000 to 160,000 clones listed, about 80% were seen once. Sequenced input: peripheral blood. Receptors were obtained from a woman aged 55-70 years with acute or convalescent COVID-19.

V and J are TRBV28 and TRBJ2-5, with D maybe TRBD2 (5 bases). The germline gives CDR1 MDHEN, CDR2 SYDVKM. Trimming removed 3 bases from V and 5 bases from J, with 13 bases in between. This CDR3 has 14 residues. The CDR3 sequence is CASSFGGLRETQYF. The CDR3 bases are TGTGCCAGCAGTTTCGGCGGACTTCGTGAGACCCAGTACTTC.

The chain carries TRBV5-1 and TRBJ1-2; D might be TRBD1 (6 bases). Trimming left V 0 bases short and J 8 bases short, with 17 bases between. In germline, CDR1 is SGHRS, CDR2 YFSETQ. The CDR3 is made up of 15 amino acids. CDR3 DNA: TGCGCCAGCAGCTTGGGACAGGAGTCATCGGGAGGCTACACCTTC. It specifies CASSLGQESSGGYTF.

This clone has just one count. The rearrangement joins TRBV21-1 to TRBJ2-5; the table's D call TRBD1 went unverified against the DNA. TRBV21-1 is a known pseudogene. CDR3 length: 15 residues. Here the CDR3 reads CASSKRKQGKETQYF. CDR3 sequence (DNA): TGTGCCAGCAGCAAACGGAAACAGGGAAAAGAGACCCAGTACTTC.

The chain has TRBV9 and TRBJ1-3; TRBD1 matches 7 bases. This CDR3 has 16 amino acids. V shed 2 bases, J shed 7 bases, and the junction held 12 bases outside the gene matches. The germline CDR1 and CDR2 sequences are SGDLS and YYNGEE. The CDR3 sequence: CASSVGTTGWANTIYF. CDR3 sequence (DNA): TGTGCCAGCAGCGTGGGAACGACAGGGTGGGCGAACACCATATATTTT.

The chain uses TRBV10-2 and TRBJ1-1, with 8 bases that match TRBD1. The length of the CDR3 is 13 residues. The ends lost 6 bases at V and 2 bases at J; junction bases unmatched: 2. The germline gives CDR1 WSHSY, CDR2 SAAADI. The CDR3 sequence is CASRGQGNTEAFF. The CDR3 nucleotides are TGCGCCAGCAGAGGACAGGGTAACACTGAAGCTTTCTTT.

The chain joins TRBV27 to TRBJ2-1; TRBD2 matches 10 bases. After removal of 1 base from V and 7 bases from J, the junction contained 4 bases not matched to a gene. The CDR3 covers 15 residues. Germline V gene lookup returns CDR1 MNHEY and CDR2 SMNVEV (reference sequence). The CDR3: CASSLFVAGGNEQFF. The CDR3 DNA is TGTGCCAGCAGTTTATTTGTAGCGGGGGGAAATGAGCAGTTCTTC.